The rows below give T cell receptor beta chains drawn from one sample of a study of cytotoxic CD8 clonotypes in ibrutinib-treated CLL. Only in-frame clones appear in the TCRdb table, and some are missing; sequencing was by immunoSEQ multiplex PCR. The sample consists of some 65,000 clones, roughly 57% of them appearing once. The sequenced sample was PBMCs, obtained after 12 months of ibrutinib treatment. The source of these receptors is a human donor with chronic lymphocytic leukemia. CDR3s include the opening cysteine and the closing phenylalanine or tryptophan. Each record gives: clone size, J gene, V gene, D gene, CDR3 DNA, CDR3 protein. D genes are given only for firm matches. Clone size is shown for a subset of rows, as once, few, many or a class of expanded clone.

. TRBJ2-1 TRBV2 . TGTGCCAGCAGTACCAGCTGGGGCAATGAGCAGTTCTTC CASSTSWGNEQFF
few TRBJ2-3 TRBV14 . TGTGCCAGCAGCCAACGTGGGGTTAGCACAGATACGCAGTATTTT CASSQRGVSTDTQYF
. TRBJ1-2 TRBV27 . TGTGCCAGCAGACAGGGAGCATTGACGGGGGTGGGCTACACCTTC CASRQGALTGVGYTF
once TRBJ2-7 TRBV5-1 TRBD2 TGCGCCAGCAGCCGGGACTACAACTACGAGCAGTACTTC CASSRDYNYEQYF
. TRBJ1-1 TRBV6-5 . TGTGCCAGCAGTTATACGGGGTTCAGCACTGAAGCTTTCTTT CASSYTGFSTEAFF
. TRBJ1-3 TRBV28 . TGTGCCAGCAGTTTCCGGGGGCTTTCTGGAAACACCATATATTTT CASSFRGLSGNTIYF
. TRBJ2-3 TRBV5-5 . TGTGCCAGCAGCTTGACATGGCAATACAACACAGATACGCAGTATTTT CASSLTWQYNTDTQYF
. TRBJ2-1 TRBV21-1 . TGTGCCAGCAGCTCTAGACTAGCGGGGTACAATGAGCAGTTCTTC CASSSRLAGYNEQFF
few TRBJ1-1 TRBV6-1 . TGTGCCAGCAGTGAATCGTTGAGAGGGGTTGCTTTCTTT CASSESLRGVAFF
. TRBJ1-4 TRBV7-1 TRBD1 TGTGCCAGCAGGGACAGGGTCACAACTAATGAAAAACTGTTTTTT CASRDRVTTNEKLFF
few TRBJ1-2 TRBV11-2 . TGTGCCAGCAGCTTCGACGGGACTCTCTATGGCTACACCTTC CASSFDGTLYGYTF
. TRBJ2-7 TRBV15 TRBD1 TGTGCCACCAGCAGAGAACAGGGGACCTACGAGCAGTACTTC CATSREQGTYEQYF
. TRBJ1-5 TRBV19 . TGTGCCAGTAGTATAGATCGGGGGGGCAGGTATAGCAATCAGCCCCAGCATTTT CASSIDRGGRYSNQPQHF
once TRBJ2-1 TRBV5-1 . TGCGCCAGCAATGCTTACAACTCCTACAATGAGCAGTTCTTC CASNAYNSYNEQFF
. TRBJ2-1 TRBV11-3 . TGTGCCAGCAGCTTAGGCGGGACATATTACAATGAGCAGTTCTTC CASSLGGTYYNEQFF